Included here is one T cell receptor beta chain sequence, with context. The record originates from a study of blood T cell repertoires in COVID-19. Whole-study context: COVID-19 samples collected from the United States, Italy and Spain covered acute and convalescent phases. Sources were T cells, B-cell-depleted T cells, or PBMCs; the material itself was cDNA or gDNA.

This study enrolled people aged roughly 18 to 89 from 20 to 25 US geographic areas. Clones were read by immunoSEQ multiplex PCR, and TCRdb kept only the in-frame ones, dropping some. Of roughly 300,000 clones in the sample, about 86% were seen once. This receptor was taken from a middle-aged woman with acute COVID-19. Sequencing was carried out using PBMCs or T cells enriched from blood (not recorded which).

The CDR3 nucleotides are TGCGCCAGCAGCTTGGGGACAGGGGTCAATCAGCCCCAGCATTTT. Translation gives CASSLGTGVNQPQHF. V gene TRBV5-1 combines with J gene TRBJ1-5; 9 bases are a match to TRBD1. The CDR3 runs 15 residues. The ends lost 0 bases at V and 3 bases at J; junction bases unmatched: 1. In germline, CDR1 is SGHRS, CDR2 YFSETQ.